This TCR beta chain derives from a study of CD8+CD57+ T cells in acquired aplastic anemia. Whole-study results and caveats: Patients were compared with controls for CD8+ Simpson's diversity, and no significant difference emerged.

Genomic DNA was employed as the template in profiling TCR beta VDJ and CDR3. TCRdb called the reads again in MiXCR, with one record for every CDR3 protein. Of approximately 180,000 distinct CDR3 sequences in the sample, around 60% were seen once. Patients picked for sequencing had shown CD8+CD57+ cell expansion detected by flow cytometry. Patient blood was sampled before any therapy had been received. About this clonotype itself: The antigen is unknown.

The sequencing input was sorted CD4+, CD8+, or CD8+CD57+ T cells (not recorded which) from PBMCs. The receptor was derived from a human donor with aplastic anemia.

As DNA, the CDR3 is TGTGCCAGCAGTGGAACCCGTTCCTCCTACGAGCAGTACTTC. Protein sequence: CASSGTRSSYEQYF. The rearrangement uses TRBV6-6 and TRBJ2-7; D not certain. The CDR3 is made up of 14 amino acids. Germline V lookup: CDR1 MNHNY, CDR2 SVGAGI (reference sequence). The germline V and J ends were trimmed by 5 bases and 0 bases, with 11 bases remaining between them.